A single T cell receptor (beta chain) is shown here with its context. The data belong to a study of blood T cell repertoires in COVID-19. Study-wide background: In each case, the material was cDNA or gDNA derived from T cells, B-cell-depleted T cells, or PBMCs.

In the original processing: How many nucleated cells were present was estimated from reference gene primer amplification. Data came from immunoSEQ multiplex PCR; TCRdb stores just in-frame clones and leaves some out. The V and J calls and clone size are taken from that table; D and trimming were inferred from the DNA. The profile shows around 150,000 clones, 60% to 85% of them singletons. The ends lost 1 base at V and 3 bases at J; junction bases unmatched: 6. This CDR3 spans 14 amino acids. From germline, CDR1 is SQVTM and CDR2 ANQGSEA. The sequencing sample was made of peripheral blood. This receptor was obtained from a man aged 55 to 70 with acute or convalescent COVID-19. The genes are TRBV29-1 and TRBJ2-7; 7 nucleotides agree with TRBD1. The chain's CDR3 is CSVEVGDRGYEQYF. The CDR3 DNA reads TGCAGCGTTGAAGTGGGGGACAGAGGCTACGAGCAGTACTTC.